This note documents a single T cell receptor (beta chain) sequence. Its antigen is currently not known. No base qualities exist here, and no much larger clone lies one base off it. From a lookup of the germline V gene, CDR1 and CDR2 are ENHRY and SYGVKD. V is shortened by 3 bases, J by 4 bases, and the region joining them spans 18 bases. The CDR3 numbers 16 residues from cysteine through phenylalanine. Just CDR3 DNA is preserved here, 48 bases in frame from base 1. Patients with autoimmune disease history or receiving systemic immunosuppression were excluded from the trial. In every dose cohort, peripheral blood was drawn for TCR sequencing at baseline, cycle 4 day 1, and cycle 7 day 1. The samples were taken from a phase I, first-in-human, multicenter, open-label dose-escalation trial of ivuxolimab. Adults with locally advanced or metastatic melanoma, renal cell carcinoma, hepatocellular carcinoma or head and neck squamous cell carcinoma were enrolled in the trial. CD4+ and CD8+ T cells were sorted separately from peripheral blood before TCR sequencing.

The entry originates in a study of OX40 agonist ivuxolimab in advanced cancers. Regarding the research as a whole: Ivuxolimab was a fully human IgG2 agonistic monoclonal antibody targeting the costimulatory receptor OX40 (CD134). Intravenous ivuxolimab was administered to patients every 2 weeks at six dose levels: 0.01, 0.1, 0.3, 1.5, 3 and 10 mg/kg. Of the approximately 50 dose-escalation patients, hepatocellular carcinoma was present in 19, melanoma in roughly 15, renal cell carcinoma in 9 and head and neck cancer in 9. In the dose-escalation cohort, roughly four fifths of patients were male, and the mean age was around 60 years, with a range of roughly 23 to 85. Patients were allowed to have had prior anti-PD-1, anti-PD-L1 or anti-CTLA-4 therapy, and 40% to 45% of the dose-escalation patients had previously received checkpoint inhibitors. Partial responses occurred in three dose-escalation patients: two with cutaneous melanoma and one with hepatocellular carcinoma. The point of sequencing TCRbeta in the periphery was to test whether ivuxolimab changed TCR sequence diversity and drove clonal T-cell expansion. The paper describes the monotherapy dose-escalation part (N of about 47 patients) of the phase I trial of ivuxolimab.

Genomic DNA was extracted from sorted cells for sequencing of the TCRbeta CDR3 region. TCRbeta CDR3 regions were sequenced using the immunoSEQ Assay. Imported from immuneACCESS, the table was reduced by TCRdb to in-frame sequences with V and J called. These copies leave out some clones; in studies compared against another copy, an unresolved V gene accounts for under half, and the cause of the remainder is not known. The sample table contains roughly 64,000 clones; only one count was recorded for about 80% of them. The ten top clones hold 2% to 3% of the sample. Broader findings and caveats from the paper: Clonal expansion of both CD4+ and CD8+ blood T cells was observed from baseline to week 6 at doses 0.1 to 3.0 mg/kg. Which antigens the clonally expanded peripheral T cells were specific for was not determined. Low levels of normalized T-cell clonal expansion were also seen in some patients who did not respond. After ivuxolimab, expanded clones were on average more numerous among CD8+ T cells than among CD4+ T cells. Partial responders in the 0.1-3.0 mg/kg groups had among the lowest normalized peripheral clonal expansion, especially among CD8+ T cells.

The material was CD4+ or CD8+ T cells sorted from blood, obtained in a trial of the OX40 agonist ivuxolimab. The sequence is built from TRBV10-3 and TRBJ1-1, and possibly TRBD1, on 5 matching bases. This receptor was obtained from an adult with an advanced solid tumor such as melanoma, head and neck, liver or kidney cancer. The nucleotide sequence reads TGTGCCATCAGTGATTGGGACCAATTTTCTACCACTGAAGCTTTCTTT. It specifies CAISDWDQFSTTEAFF.